A single sample gave rise to the 25 T cell receptor beta chains below, sequenced in a study of cytomegalovirus exposure and HLA in healthy donors. PCR primers comprised 60 Vbeta and 13 Jbeta primers. The data were produced by immunoSEQ multiplex PCR, yet TCRdb's version contains in-frame clones alone and is incomplete. The table lists about 270,000 clones, around two thirds of them singletons. Sequenced sample: PBMCs. The receptors were sampled from a female donor in good health and CMV-seronegative.

The chain uses TRBV5-1 and TRBJ1-1, with D perhaps matching TRBD1 (6 bases). CDR3 length: 13 amino acids. V lost 6 bases and J 4 bases, leaving 13 bases between the germline ends. CDR1 and CDR2 from the germline V gene are SGHRS and YFSETQ. The CDR3 nucleotides are TGCGCCAGCACCCTGGGGGGGGCCACTGAAGCTTTCTTT. Translating gives CASTLGGATEAFF.

This clone was counted a single time. The genes are TRBV27 and TRBJ2-7, with TRBD1 identical over 12 bases. The germline V gene has CDR1 MNHEY and CDR2 SMNVEV (reference sequence). The CDR3 is made up of 15 amino acids. V was pared by 6 bases and J by 5 bases, with 8 bases of the junction left unmatched. The CDR3, as DNA: TGTGCCAGCAGGGGAGCCGGGACAGGGGGCCACGAGCAGTACTTC. As protein: CASRGAGTGGHEQYF.

The V and J genes are TRBV14 and TRBJ2-5; the match to TRBD2 covers 13 bases. Germline V CDR1 and CDR2: SGHDN, FVKESK. Unmatched junction bases numbered 15, after V lost 4 bases and J lost 4 bases. The CDR3 sequence is 19 residues long. CDR3 sequence: CASSRRTSGSTTRPETQYF. The CDR3 DNA reads as TGTGCCAGCAGCCGACGGACTAGCGGGAGTACAACAAGGCCAGAGACCCAGTACTTC.

The CDR3 loop reads CASSPGQYSNQPQHF. CDR3 DNA sequence: TGTGCCAGCTCCCCAGGACAGTATAGCAATCAGCCCCAGCATTTT. The V call is TRBV2, the J call TRBJ1-5, with TRBD1 as a possible D gene (6 bases). V was clipped by 8 bases and J by 0 bases, with 14 bases between them. In germline, CDR1 is SNHLY, CDR2 FYNNEI. The CDR3 runs 15 residues.

In this sample, this clone turned up a few times. The V gene is TRBV6-1, the J gene TRBJ1-2; a weak D match, TRBD1 (5 bases). This CDR3 comprises 17 residues. Germline V gene lookup returns CDR1 MNHNS and CDR2 SASEGT. Trimming left V 2 bases short and J 6 bases short, with 22 bases between. CDR3 loop: CASSEIQAGRSQDGYTF. CDR3 in DNA: TGTGCCAGCAGTGAAATACAAGCGGGACGGTCCCAGGATGGCTACACCTTC.

This clone was seen only once. This chain joins TRBV10-2 and TRBJ2-7; weak D call: TRBD2 (6 bases). The ends were cut back, 7 bases at V and 4 bases at J, with 14 bases in the middle. Germline V gene lookup returns CDR1 WSHSY and CDR2 SAAADI. The CDR3 consists of 13 residues. Here the CDR3 DNA reads TGCGCCAGCACCGAACGGGGGAAATACGAGCAGTACTTC. Amino acid sequence: CASTERGKYEQYF.

The chain recombines TRBV6-5 with TRBJ2-5; TRBD1 might be the D (6 bases). This CDR3 spans 15 amino acids. V was pared by 5 bases and J by 1 base, with 14 bases between. Germline CDR1 reads MNHEY; CDR2 reads SVGAGI. For the CDR3, the DNA is TGTGCCAGCAGTCCAAGGAGAGGGGGCCAAGAGACCCAGTACTTC. It is translated as CASSPRRGGQETQYF.

Only a few counts were recorded for this clone. The chain links TRBV6-1 to TRBJ1-4; possibly TRBD1 for D (5 bases). Germline loops: CDR1 MNHNS, CDR2 SASEGT. V was pared by 2 bases and J by 16 bases, with 14 bases between. The CDR3 length is 12 residues. The CDR3 spells CASSESAGLRFF. CDR3 coding DNA: TGTGCCAGCAGTGAAAGTGCAGGGTTAAGGTTTTTT.

This clone occurred a few times. The rearrangement uses TRBV29-1 and TRBJ1-2; 12 nucleotides agree with TRBD1. Unmatched junction bases numbered 14, after V lost 4 bases and J lost 8 bases. Germline assignment: CDR1 SQVTM and CDR2 ANQGSEA. The CDR3 is made up of 16 amino acids. The CDR3 protein is CSVVRDRGPSPKGYTF. In nucleotides, the CDR3 is TGCAGCGTTGTACGGGACAGGGGGCCTAGTCCCAAGGGCTACACCTTC.

The chain carries TRBV30 and TRBJ2-7; D gene unclear. Germline CDR1 and CDR2: GTSNPN and SVGIG (reference sequence). V gave up 3 bases and J gave up 2 bases, with 14 bases separating them. This CDR3 region has 14 residues. The CDR3 region has the DNA TGTGCCTGGAGCAGAAAACCCGTCGCCTACGAGCAGTACTTC. The encoded protein is CAWSRKPVAYEQYF.

This chain links TRBV6-1 with TRBJ1-2, with TRBD1 matching over 8 bases. Germline CDR1 and CDR2: MNHNS and SASEGT. CDR3 length: 17 residues. The J segment lost 5 bases and the V segment lost 1 base, leaving 12 bases of the junction unmatched. CDR3: CASSEVWGAGGWYGYTF. The CDR3 DNA reads TGTGCCAGCAGTGAAGTATGGGGTGCAGGGGGCTGGTATGGCTACACCTTC.

J is TRBJ2-7 and V is TRBV9; TRBD1 matches at 8 bases. After removal of 3 bases from V and 4 bases from J, the junction contained 6 bases not matched to a gene. The CDR3 covers 14 residues. The germline V gene encodes CDR1 SGDLS and CDR2 YYNGEE. This CDR3 reads CASSAGTGLYEQYF. CDR3 in DNA: TGTGCCAGCAGCGCCGGGACAGGTTTATACGAGCAGTACTTC.

This clone showed up just a few times. This rearrangement joins TRBV28 to TRBJ2-1; 8 bases map to TRBD2. CDR3 length: 15 residues. CDR1 is MDHEN and CDR2 is SYDVKM in the germline V gene. J lost 3 bases, V lost 3 bases, and 4 bases had no gene match. The DNA for the CDR3 is TGTGCCAGCAGTTTTGAACTAGCGGACTACAATGAGCAGTTCTTC. This gives the protein CASSFELADYNEQFF. Together with reference TRBV28 and TRBJ2-1, the CDR3 gives the full variable domain: DVKVTQSSRYLVKRTGEKVFLECVQDMDHENMFWYRQDPGLGLRLIYFSYDVKMKEKGDIPEGYSVSREKKERFSLILESASTNQTSMYLCASSFELADYNEQFFGPGTRLTVL.

J is TRBJ2-1 and V is TRBV19, with 7 bases fitting TRBD2. This CDR3 has 16 amino acids. V was pared by 5 bases and J by 2 bases, with 9 bases of the junction left unmatched. Germline loops: CDR1 LNHDA, CDR2 SQIVND (reference sequence). The CDR3 reads CASSATSIGAYNEQFF. CDR3 DNA: TGTGCCAGTAGTGCGACTAGCATCGGCGCCTACAATGAGCAGTTCTTC.

The chain joins TRBV28 to TRBJ2-2; TRBD2 matches 7 bases. Per the germline V gene, CDR1 is MDHEN and CDR2 is SYDVKM. Unmatched junction bases numbered 7, after V lost 6 bases and J lost 3 bases. The CDR3 has 15 residues. The CDR3 region is CASRAGRRDTGELFF. The CDR3 bases are TGTGCCAGCAGGGCCGGGAGGCGGGACACCGGGGAGCTGTTTTTT.

The sample holds a few counts of this clone. The chain couples TRBV19 to TRBJ2-7, with 12 bases that match TRBD2. The CDR3 covers 14 residues. Germline V gives CDR1 LNHDA, CDR2 SQIVND (reference sequence). The J segment lost 3 bases and the V segment lost 6 bases, leaving 3 bases of the junction unmatched. This CDR3 reads CASSRLAGVYEQYF. In nucleotides, the CDR3 is TGTGCCAGTAGCAGACTAGCGGGGGTCTACGAGCAGTACTTC.

A few counts support this clone. The chain has TRBV7-9 and TRBJ2-7, with D perhaps TRBD2 (7 bases). CDR3 length: 16 amino acids. The germline V gene encodes CDR1 SEHNR and CDR2 FQNEAQ (reference sequence). Trimming took 4 bases from V and 5 from J, leaving 21 bases between them. The CDR3 loop is CASSSIAGRGFNEQYF. The CDR3 region has the DNA TGTGCCAGCAGCTCAATAGCGGGCAGGGGATTCAACGAGCAGTACTTC.

The chain recombines TRBV2 with TRBJ2-1, with 10 positions matching TRBD2. Germline V lookup: CDR1 SNHLY, CDR2 FYNNEI. The CDR3 is made up of 13 amino acids. V dropped 6 bases and J dropped 10; count of bases not matched to a gene: 6. CDR3 nucleotides: TGTGCCAGCAGGGGGACTAGCGTAGAAGAGCAGTTCTTC. Translated: CASRGTSVEEQFF.

J is TRBJ1-6 and V is TRBV28, with 9 bases that match TRBD1. V shed 9 bases, J shed 13 bases, and the junction held 7 bases outside the gene matches. The CDR3 totals 12 residues. Germline V gene data show CDR1 as MDHEN and CDR2 as SYDVKM. The CDR3 region is CARIKTGGPLHF. As DNA, the CDR3 is TGTGCCAGGATTAAGACAGGGGGTCCCCTCCACTTT.

The rearrangement links TRBV30 to TRBJ2-1; TRBD2 agrees at 7 bases. V was clipped by 1 base and J by 9 bases; unmatched bases: 9. Per the germline V gene, CDR1 is GTSNPN and CDR2 is SVGIG (reference sequence). The CDR3 sequence is 14 residues long. In nucleotides, the CDR3 is TGTGCCTGGAGTGACGGTGCGGGAGTACTTGAGCAGTTCTTC. Its protein product is CAWSDGAGVLEQFF. The entire variable domain, with the rest obtained from reference TRBV30 and TRBJ2-1, is as follows: SQTIHQWPATLVQPVGSPLSLECTVEGTSNPNLYWYRQAAGRGLQLLFYSVGIGQISSEVPQNLSASRPQDRQFILSSKKLLLSDSGFYLCAWSDGAGVLEQFFGPGTRLTVL.

The chain links TRBV9 to TRBJ2-3; TRBD2 might be the D (5 bases). This CDR3 contains 14 residues. Germline V gene data show CDR1 as SGDLS and CDR2 as YYNGEE. Trimming removed 4 bases at V and 0 bases at J, with 9 bases between. CDR3 DNA sequence: TGTGCCAGCAGCAAAGGCGGGAGCACAGATACGCAGTATTTT. Amino acids: CASSKGGSTDTQYF.

The chain carries TRBV5-1 and TRBJ2-6; D might be TRBD1 (6 bases). V lost 2 bases and J lost 0, with 15 bases in between. This CDR3 is 18 amino acids long. The germline V gene encodes CDR1 SGHRS and CDR2 YFSETQ. This CDR3 is CASSFRTALFSGANVLTF. As DNA, the CDR3 is TGCGCCAGCAGCTTTAGGACAGCATTGTTCTCTGGGGCCAACGTCCTGACTTTC.

V gene TRBV14 combines with J gene TRBJ1-1, with D tentatively TRBD1 (6 bases). The CDR3 is 18 amino acids. Trimming removed 0 bases from V and 3 bases from J, with 20 bases in between. Germline-derived CDR1 and CDR2 are SGHDN and FVKESK. As DNA, the CDR3 is TGTGCCAGCAGCCAAGATGGGGGCCCAAGGGGCAGTGACACTGAAGCTTTCTTT. This codes for CASSQDGGPRGSDTEAFF.

The V call is TRBV7-9, the J call TRBJ2-3; 8 nucleotides match TRBD2. With V trimmed by 4 bases and J by 1 base, 7 bases remained unmatched. Per the germline V gene, CDR1 is SEHNR and CDR2 is FQNEAQ (reference sequence). The CDR3 runs to 16 residues. The CDR3 DNA sequence: TGTGCCAGCAGCTCGGGACTAGAGTATCGCACAGATACGCAGTATTTT. It encodes CASSSGLEYRTDTQYF.

V gene TRBV10-1 combines with J gene TRBJ2-5; 12 bases line up with TRBD2. After removal of 4 bases from V and 11 bases from J, the junction contained 5 bases not matched to a gene. There are 13 residues in the CDR3. CDR1 is WNHNN, CDR2 SYGVQD, per germline (reference sequence). The CDR3 sequence is CASSGPSGREQYF. The CDR3 DNA reads TGCGCCAGCAGTGGTCCTAGCGGGAGGGAGCAGTACTTC.